Described below is a single T cell receptor beta chain sequence and its context. V was clipped by 3 bases and J by 4 bases; unmatched bases: 10. CDR1 and CDR2 (germline): SGHAT, FQNNGV. The CDR3 runs to 17 residues. Individuals aged about 18 to 89 years were recruited from 24 US areas. Participants had their cohort set by participant-reported clinical history. Profiled with immunoSEQ multiplex PCR; TCRdb holds only in-frame clones, not every one. The sample shows a few hundred thousand clones, about 87% of them seen only once. The sample comes from a study of blood T cell repertoires in COVID-19. Sequencing used PBMCs or T cells enriched from blood (not recorded which). The chain uses TRBV11-2 and TRBJ2-1; 9 bases fit TRBD2. The sequence derives from a woman aged 50 to 65 who had recovered from COVID-19. DNA for the CDR3: TGTGCCAGCAGCTTTAGGGGCACTAGCGGGTTTTACAATGAGCAGTTCTTC. Translated, it gives CASSFRGTSGFYNEQFF.